A selection of T cell receptor beta chains follows, all from one sample in a study of blood T cell repertoires in COVID-19. Method: immunoSEQ multiplex PCR; TCRdb's copy keeps in-frame clones and lacks some. There are over 200,000 clones in the sample; roughly 80% occur only once, and 15% to 20% lies in the top ten. The specimen sequenced was peripheral blood. All receptors come from a woman older than 75 with active or convalescent COVID-19. CDR3s include the opening cysteine and the closing phenylalanine or tryptophan. The order of the fields is D gene, J gene, clone size, V gene, CDR3 DNA, CDR3 protein. A D gene is named only where the DNA matches it firmly. For some rows the clone size is stated as once, few or many, or as a class when expanded; others skip it.

-	TRBJ2-3	-	TRBV11-2	TGTGCCAGCAGCTTAAGGGAAAAACAGGGCAATACGCAGTATTTT	CASSLREKQGNTQYF
TRBD2	TRBJ2-7	-	TRBV9	TGTGCCAGCAGCGTAGGGTCTGGCGGGGGGCAGTACTTC	CASSVGSGGGQYF
TRBD1	TRBJ2-7	-	TRBV7-9	TGTGCCAGCAGCTCTTCGGACAGGCCCTACGAGCAGTACTTC	CASSSSDRPYEQYF
TRBD2	TRBJ2-7	-	TRBV7-8	TGTGCCAGCAGCCCCGAGGGACTAGCAGTTTACGAGCAGTACTTC	CASSPEGLAVYEQYF
-	TRBJ2-1	-	TRBV7-3	TGTGCCAGCAGCTTACGCGGGTCATACAATGAGCAGTTCTTC	CASSLRGSYNEQFF
TRBD2	TRBJ2-2	-	TRBV6-9	TGTGCCAGCAGCCCGAGGACTAGCGGGGGGTCGAACACCGGGGAGCTGTTTTTT	CASSPRTSGGSNTGELFF
-	TRBJ2-7	-	TRBV4-1	TGCGCCAGCAGCCTCCTCAGGGGCGGGGGCTACGAGCAGTACTTC	CASSLLRGGGYEQYF
TRBD1	TRBJ1-1	-	TRBV6-4	TGTGCCAGCAGCGCCGGGACAGGGAACATGAACACTGAAGCTTTCTTT	CASSAGTGNMNTEAFF
-	TRBJ2-5	-	TRBV9	TGTGCCAGCAGCCCTCGACAGGTATCGTACCAAGAGACCCAGTACTTC	CASSPRQVSYQETQYF
-	TRBJ2-1	-	TRBV30	TGTGCCTGGACATCAGGGTCTTGGGACAATGAGCAGTTCTTC	CAWTSGSWDNEQFF
TRBD2	TRBJ2-7	-	TRBV14	TGTGCCAGCAGCCGTATAGCGGGAGGGGTCTACGAGCAGTACTTC	CASSRIAGGVYEQYF
TRBD1	TRBJ2-1	-	TRBV30	TGTGCCTGGAGTAGGGGGCCGCCCAATGAGCAGTTCTTC	CAWSRGPPNEQFF
TRBD1	TRBJ1-2	few	TRBV2	TGTGCCAGCAGTCTCGACAGGGGTAATGGAGTGGGATACACCTTC	CASSLDRGNGVGYTF
-	TRBJ2-7	-	TRBV10-3	TGTGCCATCAGTGAGGGTGGAGTAGCCCTCTCCTACGAGCAGTACTTC	CAISEGGVALSYEQYF
-	TRBJ1-5	-	TRBV7-2	TGTGCCAGCAGCTTAAGACAGGCCAATCAGCCCCAGCATTTT	CASSLRQANQPQHF
TRBD2	TRBJ2-7	-	TRBV19	TGTGCCAGTAGTATAGTAGCGGGTGGTTCCTACGAGCAGTACTTC	CASSIVAGGSYEQYF